What follows are 23 T cell receptor beta chains derived from one specimen sequenced in a study of cytomegalovirus exposure and HLA in healthy donors. The primer mix had 60 Vbeta and 13 Jbeta primers. TCRdb's table, derived via immunoSEQ multiplex PCR, lists solely in-frame clones and lacks some. The repertoire has about 150,000 clones, about 84% of them found once; the top ten carry around 3.2%. Sample: PBMCs. The receptors come from a male donor in good health and CMV-seronegative.

This sequence joins TRBV7-6 and TRBJ1-3; D remains unclear. Germline CDR1 SGHVS, CDR2 FNYEAQ. V was clipped by 6 bases and J by 5 bases, with 17 bases between them. This CDR3 contains 15 residues. CDR3: CASSGPAGWRNTIYF. In nucleotides, the CDR3 is TGTGCCAGCAGTGGTCCCGCAGGCTGGAGAAACACCATATATTTT.

The chain combines TRBV9 with TRBJ1-1, with D tentatively TRBD1 (6 bases). V lost 3 bases to trimming and J lost 1 base, with 7 bases between them. There are 13 residues in the CDR3. Germline V gives CDR1 SGDLS, CDR2 YYNGEE. CDR3 sequence reads: CASSGTANTEAFF. The CDR3 nucleotides read TGTGCCAGCAGCGGGACAGCGAACACTGAAGCTTTCTTT.

This sequence joins TRBV28 and TRBJ2-6, with D perhaps matching TRBD1 (6 bases). Trimming left V 2 bases short and J 2 bases short, with 10 bases between. The germline CDR1 and CDR2 sequences are MDHEN and SYDVKM. There are 16 residues in the CDR3. As DNA, the CDR3 is TGTGCCAGCAGTTTAATTAGGGGGACTGGGGCCAACGTCCTGACTTTC. Translating it yields CASSLIRGTGANVLTF.

The rearrangement joins TRBV7-8 to TRBJ1-1, with 7 bases lining up with TRBD1. Unmatched junction bases numbered 7, after V lost 1 base and J lost 5 bases. The V gene's germline CDR1 is SGHVS and CDR2 FQNEAQ. The CDR3 sequence is 15 residues long. CDR3 region: CASSLGRAGGTEAFF. CDR3 DNA: TGTGCCAGCAGCTTAGGGCGGGCAGGGGGGACTGAAGCTTTCTTT.

This clone showed up just a few times. This chain uses TRBV12-5 with TRBJ1-2; no definite D call. With 8 bases removed from V and 3 bases from J, the gap between germline ends came to 13 bases. The germline CDR1 and CDR2 sequences are LGHNT and FRNRAP. The CDR3 is made up of 13 amino acids. This CDR3 is CASSKQTDYGYTF. For the CDR3, the DNA is TGTGCTAGTTCAAAACAGACGGACTATGGCTACACCTTC.

The count of this clone is one. V and J are TRBV30 and TRBJ2-2, with D perhaps TRBD2 (7 bases). CDR3 length: 15 residues. From germline, CDR1 is GTSNPN and CDR2 SVGIG (reference sequence). The ends were cut back, 1 base at V and 7 bases at J, with 16 bases in the middle. CDR3: CAWSAPGGHSGELFF. The CDR3 region has the DNA TGTGCCTGGAGTGCCCCCGGGGGGCATAGCGGGGAGCTGTTTTTT.

This chain uses TRBV27 with TRBJ2-3; D is undetermined. This CDR3 contains 14 residues. V dropped 4 bases and J dropped 0 bases, with 8 bases sitting between them. From germline, CDR1 is MNHEY and CDR2 SMNVEV (reference sequence). CDR3 residues: CASSSLTSTDTQYF. The DNA for the CDR3 is TGTGCCAGCAGTTCCTTGACTAGCACAGATACGCAGTATTTT.

The J gene is TRBJ2-3, the V gene TRBV6-6; 12 nucleotides align to TRBD2. J was trimmed by 7 bases and V by 6 bases; bases with no gene match: 11. This CDR3 has 16 residues. From germline, CDR1 is MNHNY and CDR2 SVGAGI (reference sequence). In DNA form, the CDR3 reads TGTGCCAGCAGCCACCTAGCGGGGGGGCTCCTATATACGCAGTATTTT. Translation gives CASSHLAGGLLYTQYF.

CDR3 residues: CASSLGDRGLDEQYF. For the CDR3, the DNA is TGCGCCAGCAGCTTGGGGGACAGGGGGCTGGACGAGCAGTACTTC. This chain joins TRBV5-1 and TRBJ2-7, with 12 positions matching TRBD1. The J segment lost 5 bases and the V segment lost 0 bases, leaving 3 bases of the junction unmatched. This CDR3 is built from 15 residues. Looked up from germline, CDR1 is SGHRS and CDR2 is YFSETQ.

This clone was recorded a few times. V and J are TRBV30 and TRBJ2-7, with 7 bases that match TRBD2. Trimming took 4 bases from V and 3 from J; bases not matched to a gene: 21. CDR1 and CDR2 from the germline V gene are GTSNPN and SVGIG (reference sequence). This CDR3 comprises 18 residues. CDR3 loop: CAWTLGGRDGSSSYEQYF. In DNA, the CDR3 is TGTGCCTGGACGCTCGGGGGGAGAGACGGGAGCTCAAGCTACGAGCAGTACTTC. Using reference TRBV30 and TRBJ2-7 for the parts outside the CDR3, the full variable domain is SQTIHQWPATLVQPVGSPLSLECTVEGTSNPNLYWYRQAAGRGLQLLFYSVGIGQISSEVPQNLSASRPQDRQFILSSKKLLLSDSGFYLCAWTLGGRDGSSSYEQYFGPGTRLTVT.

The rearrangement joins TRBV7-9 to TRBJ2-1; D gene unclear. The CDR3 extends over 12 amino acids. Germline V CDR1 and CDR2: SEHNR, FQNEAQ (reference sequence). CDR3 in amino acids: CSGSSAYNEQFF. The CDR3 region has the DNA TGTTCCGGTTCGTCGGCCTACAATGAGCAGTTCTTC.

With respect to this clone: Germline and junction disagree at one end, which may indicate a read error. V is TRBV7-9 and J is TRBJ2-1; 8 bases line up with TRBD1. Germline V gene lookup returns CDR1 SEHNR and CDR2 FQNEAQ (reference sequence). The CDR3 consists of 15 residues. CDR3 DNA: TGTTCCAGCAGCTTAGAAGCGACAGGGGTCAATGAGCAGTTCTTC. Its protein product is CSSSLEATGVNEQFF. The whole variable domain, remainder taken from reference TRBV7-9 and TRBJ2-1, is DTGVSQNPRHKITKRGQNVTFRCDPISEHNRLYWYRQTLGQGPEFLTYFQNEAQLEKSRLLSDRFSAERPKGSFSTLEIQRTEQGDSAMYLCSSSLEATGVNEQFFGPGTRLTVL.

The chain employs TRBV29-1 and TRBJ2-7; TRBD1 is a possible D gene (5 bases). The CDR3 is made up of 12 amino acids. Germline CDR1 SQVTM, CDR2 ANQGSEA. The V gene lost 2 bases and the J gene lost 7 bases, with 12 bases spanning the gap. The CDR3 DNA follows: TGCAGCGTTGAACAGGGCCAGTATGAGCAGTACTTC. Translated: CSVEQGQYEQYF.

The gene calls are TRBV5-4 and TRBJ2-2; weak D call: TRBD2 (7 bases). The germline gives CDR1 SGHNT, CDR2 YYREEE (reference sequence). Trimming left V 5 bases short and J 2 bases short, with 16 bases between. This CDR3 region has 16 residues. The CDR3 loop is CASRPTSGGNTGELFF. The CDR3, as DNA: TGTGCCAGCAGACCAACTTCGGGGGGCAACACCGGGGAGCTGTTTTTT. The complete variable domain, with remaining parts taken from reference TRBV5-4 and TRBJ2-2, reads ETGVTQSPTHLIKTRGQQVTLRCSSQSGHNTVSWYQQALGQGPQFIFQYYREEENGRGNFPPRFSGLQFPNYSSELNVNALELDDSALYLCASRPTSGGNTGELFFGEGSRLTVL.

This clone has only one observation. V gene TRBV30 combines with J gene TRBJ1-4; the match to TRBD1 covers 7 bases. This CDR3 is built from 18 residues. The junction had 18 bases not matched to a gene; V was cut back by 2 bases and J by 6 bases. Per germline, CDR1 GTSNPN and CDR2 SVGIG (reference sequence). CDR3 DNA: TGTGCCTGGAGTCCCTCGGACAGGACTCGAAGGGACTATGAAAAACTGTTTTTT. Its translation is CAWSPSDRTRRDYEKLFF.

This chain joins TRBV4-1 and TRBJ1-1, with D possibly being TRBD1 (5 bases). Between the trimmed V and J ends, which lost 6 bases and 5 bases, there was a span of 16 bases. This CDR3 spans 14 amino acids. Germline V gene sequence: CDR1 MGHRA, CDR2 YSYEKL. CDR3 sequence (DNA): TGCGCCAGCAGTCAGGTGGGGGGGAGGACTGAAGCTTTCTTT. It yields the protein CASSQVGGRTEAFF.

The J gene is TRBJ1-1, the V gene TRBV27; 7 bases match TRBD1. After removal of 3 bases from V and 7 bases from J, the junction contained 8 bases not matched to a gene. The CDR3 consists of 14 residues. CDR1 MNHEY and CDR2 SMNVEV come from the germline V gene (reference sequence). CDR3 region: CASSFAEGGDEAFF. The CDR3 coding sequence is TGTGCCAGCAGTTTTGCTGAAGGGGGCGATGAAGCTTTCTTT.

This rearrangement joins TRBV10-3 to TRBJ1-4; 10 nucleotides line up with TRBD1. Germline V gene sequence: CDR1 ENHRY, CDR2 SYGVKD. Losses at the gene ends were 6 bases for V and 0 bases for J; bases not matched to a gene: 10. The CDR3 spans 18 residues. This CDR3 is CAISDGQGGRATNEKLFF. The CDR3 DNA reads as TGTGCCATCAGCGACGGACAGGGGGGCCGTGCAACTAATGAAAAACTGTTTTTT.

The chain links TRBV7-9 to TRBJ2-3, with 8 bases fitting TRBD1. The CDR3 extends over 15 amino acids. V was clipped by 5 bases and J by 0 bases; unmatched bases: 4. Germline V CDR1 and CDR2: SEHNR, FQNEAQ (reference sequence). The CDR3 here is CASSPQGGSTDTQYF. DNA of the CDR3: TGTGCCAGCAGCCCACAGGGGGGAAGCACAGATACGCAGTATTTT.

This chain links TRBV11-1 with TRBJ1-1; D not certain. Per germline, CDR1 SGHAT and CDR2 FQDESV (reference sequence). This CDR3 is 16 amino acids long. With 3 bases removed from V and 1 base from J, the gap between germline ends came to 15 bases. CDR3 amino acids: CASSFGKAAGNTEAFF. Here the CDR3 DNA reads TGTGCCAGCAGCTTCGGCAAGGCGGCGGGGAACACTGAAGCTTTCTTT.

The V and J genes are TRBV5-8 and TRBJ1-1; D is uncertain. This CDR3 has 16 residues. V was trimmed by 2 bases and J by 0 bases, leaving 14 bases between them. Germline V CDR1 and CDR2: SGHTS, YDEGEE. CDR3 protein: CASSFQFGLVNTEAFF. In DNA form, the CDR3 reads TGTGCCAGCAGCTTCCAGTTTGGTCTTGTGAACACTGAAGCTTTCTTT.

This rearrangement joins TRBV28 to TRBJ2-1, with 14 bases matching TRBD2. From germline, CDR1 is MDHEN and CDR2 SYDVKM. The CDR3 is 17 amino acids. The trim removed 7 bases at V and 6 bases at J, leaving 11 bases unmatched. CDR3 residues: CASIDPTSGRAGNEQFF. CDR3 bases: TGTGCCAGCATCGATCCGACTAGCGGGAGGGCAGGCAATGAGCAGTTCTTC.

V is TRBV6-1 and J is TRBJ1-5; no firm D call. CDR1 and CDR2 (germline): MNHNS, SASEGT. The V and J ends lost 2 bases and 10 bases respectively, with 6 bases between them. The CDR3 length is 11 residues. CDR3 loop: CASSEYIPQHF. The CDR3 DNA reads as TGTGCCAGCAGTGAATATATCCCCCAGCATTTT.